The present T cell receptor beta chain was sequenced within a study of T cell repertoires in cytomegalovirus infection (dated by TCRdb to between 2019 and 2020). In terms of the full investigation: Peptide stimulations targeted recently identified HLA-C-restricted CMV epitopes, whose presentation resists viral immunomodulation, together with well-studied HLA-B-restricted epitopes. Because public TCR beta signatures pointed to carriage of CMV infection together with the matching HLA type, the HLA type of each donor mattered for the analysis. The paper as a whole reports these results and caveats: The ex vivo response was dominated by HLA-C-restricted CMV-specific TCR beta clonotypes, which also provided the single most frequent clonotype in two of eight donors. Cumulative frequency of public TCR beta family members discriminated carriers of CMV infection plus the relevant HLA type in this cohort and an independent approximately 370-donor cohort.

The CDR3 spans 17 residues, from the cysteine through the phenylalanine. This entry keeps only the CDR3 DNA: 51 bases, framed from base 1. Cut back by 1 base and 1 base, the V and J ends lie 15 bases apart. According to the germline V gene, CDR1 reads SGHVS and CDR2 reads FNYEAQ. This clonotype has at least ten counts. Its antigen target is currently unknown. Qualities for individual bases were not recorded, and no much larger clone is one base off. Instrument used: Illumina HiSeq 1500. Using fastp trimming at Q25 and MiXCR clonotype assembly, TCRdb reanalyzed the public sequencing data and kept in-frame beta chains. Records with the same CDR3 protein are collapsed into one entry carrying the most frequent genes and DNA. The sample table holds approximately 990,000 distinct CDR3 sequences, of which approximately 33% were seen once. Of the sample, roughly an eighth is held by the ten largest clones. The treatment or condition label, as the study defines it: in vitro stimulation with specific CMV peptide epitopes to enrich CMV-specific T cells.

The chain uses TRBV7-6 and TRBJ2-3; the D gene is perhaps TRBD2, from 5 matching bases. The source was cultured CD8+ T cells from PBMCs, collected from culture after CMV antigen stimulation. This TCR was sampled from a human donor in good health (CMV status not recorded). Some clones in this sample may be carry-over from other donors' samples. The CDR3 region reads CASSLVWGARGTDTQYF. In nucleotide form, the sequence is TGTGCCAGCAGCTTAGTGTGGGGAGCAAGGGGCACAGATACGCAGTATTTT.